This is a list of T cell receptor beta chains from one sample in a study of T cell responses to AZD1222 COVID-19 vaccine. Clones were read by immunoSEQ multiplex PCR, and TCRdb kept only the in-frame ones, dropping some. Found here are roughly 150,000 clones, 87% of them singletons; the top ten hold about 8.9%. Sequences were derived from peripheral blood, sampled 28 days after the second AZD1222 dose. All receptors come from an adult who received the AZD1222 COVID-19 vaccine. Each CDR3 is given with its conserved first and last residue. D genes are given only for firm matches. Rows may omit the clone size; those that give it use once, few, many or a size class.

CDR3: CASSSRASGRNEQFF
DNA: TGTGCCAGCAGCTCACGGGCTAGCGGGAGAAATGAGCAGTTCTTC
J: TRBJ2-1
D: TRBD2
V: TRBV7-2
size: few

CDR3: CASSVSPNQPQHF
DNA: TGTGCCAGCAGTGTAAGTCCCAATCAGCCCCAGCATTTT
J: TRBJ1-5
D: .
V: TRBV6-4
size: once

CDR3: CAATPSGGRYGYTF
DNA: TGTGCCGCCACGCCCTCGGGGGGCCGCTATGGCTACACCTTC
J: TRBJ1-2
D: .
V: TRBV19
size: .

CDR3: CASSYHPGVDSYEQYF
DNA: TGTGCCAGCAGTTATCATCCAGGGGTCGATTCCTACGAGCAGTACTTC
J: TRBJ2-7
D: .
V: TRBV27
size: .

CDR3: CASSLRGVDTDTQYF
DNA: TGCGCCAGCAGCTTGAGGGGGGTAGACACAGATACGCAGTATTTT
J: TRBJ2-3
D: .
V: TRBV5-1
size: .

CDR3: CASSYLREGAETQYF
DNA: TGTGCCAGCAGTTATCTACGGGAGGGGGCTGAGACCCAGTACTTC
J: TRBJ2-5
D: .
V: TRBV6-2/TRBV6-3
size: .

CDR3: CASSLVTWGQGVGYGYTF
DNA: TGTGCCAGCAGCTTAGTGACGTGGGGACAGGGGGTTGGCTATGGCTACACCTTC
J: TRBJ1-2
D: TRBD1
V: TRBV7-2
size: .

CDR3: CASSLDGTANTEAFF
DNA: TGCGCCAGCAGCTTGGATGGGACGGCGAACACTGAAGCTTTCTTT
J: TRBJ1-1
D: .
V: TRBV5-1
size: .

CDR3: CSVTRTANTEAFF
DNA: TGCAGCGTCACCCGGACAGCGAACACTGAAGCTTTCTTT
J: TRBJ1-1
D: .
V: TRBV29-1
size: .

CDR3: CASSLVGPSTDTQYF
DNA: TGTGCCAGCAGCTTGGTGGGGCCTTCCACAGATACGCAGTATTTT
J: TRBJ2-3
D: .
V: TRBV7-6
size: .